This T cell receptor (beta chain) was observed in a study of radiotherapy plus CTLA-4 blockade in lung cancer. V lost 7 bases and J 2 bases, leaving 14 bases between the germline ends. Germline loops: CDR1 LNHDA, CDR2 SQIVND (reference sequence). CDR3 size: 14 residues. Sequencing was performed with immunoSEQ multiplex PCR; in TCRdb, only in-frame clones are kept and a portion is missing. The sample lists 24,000 or so clones; approximately 70% were seen once. The starting material was peripheral blood, obtained from a patient treated with radiotherapy plus ipilimumab. This chain joins TRBV19 and TRBJ1-1, with unresolved D. The TCR originated in a human donor with non-small cell lung cancer who had stable disease on radiotherapy plus ipilimumab. The CDR3 reads CASTLGQSNTEAFF. In nucleotides, the CDR3 is TGTGCCAGTACGTTAGGCCAGTCTAACACTGAAGCTTTCTTT.